At least ten counts were recorded for the clone carrying this TCR beta chain. This sample is part of a study of CDR3 diversity in severe acne. Germline values: CDR1 SEHNR, CDR2 FQNEAQ (reference sequence). V was trimmed by 5 bases and J by 1 base, leaving 6 bases between them. There are 13 residues in the CDR3. TCRdb independently ran MiXCR on the PCR reads; one entry per CDR3 protein. The sample has around 100,000 distinct CDR3 sequences, roughly 51% seen once. This clonotype originated in a male donor with acne. Sequencing was carried out using blood. The chain links TRBV7-9 to TRBJ1-3; tentatively, D is TRBD1 (5 bases). CDR3 sequence: CASSRGSGNTIYF. The CDR3 DNA reads TGTGCCAGCAGCAGGGGATCTGGAAACACCATATATTTT.